These T cell receptor beta chains were read from a single sample in a study of T-cell reconstitution after alpha-beta-depleted transplantation in children. TCRdb recomputed calls from the PCR reads with MiXCR, one row per CDR3 protein. The sample consists of over 150,000 distinct CDR3 sequences, over 8.5% of them appearing once. Sequenced here: PBMCs, sampled before TCRalphabeta/CD19-depleted stem cell transplant. All receptors come from a boy aged 2-9 years with acute myeloid leukemia, due to receive a stem cell transplant. Each CDR3 is given with its conserved first and last residue. D genes are given only for firm matches. Rows give clone size only sometimes, using once, few, many, or a class for an expanded clone.

v_gene,j_gene,abundance,d_gene,CDR3aa,CDR3nt
TRBV18,TRBJ2-1,many,-,CASSHDRGFEQFF,TGTGCCAGCTCACACGACCGGGGTTTTGAGCAGTTCTTC
TRBV4-1,TRBJ1-5,once,-,CASSQEGLGGNQPQHF,TGCGCCAGCAGCCAAGAGGGTCTTGGGGGCAATCAGCCCCAGCATTTT
TRBV2,TRBJ1-2,many,TRBD1,CASSEGWTGGDGYTF,TGTGCCAGCAGTGAAGGTTGGACAGGGGGCGATGGCTACACCTTC
TRBV11-2,TRBJ1-3,many,-,CASTNIKGAGNTIYF,TGTGCCAGCACCAATATCAAGGGGGCTGGAAACACCATATATTTT
TRBV9,TRBJ2-1,many,TRBD2,CASSDPLGRRSYNEQFF,TGTGCCAGCAGCGACCCCCTCGGGAGGCGCTCCTACAATGAGCAGTTCTTC
TRBV5-1,TRBJ1-2,many,-,CASSPYLDNYGYTF,TGCGCCAGCAGCCCCTATCTTGATAACTATGGCTACACCTTC
TRBV3-1,TRBJ1-1,many,-,CASSHGGRVGAFF,TGTGCCAGCAGCCACGGGGGTCGCGTCGGGGCTTTCTTT
TRBV3-1,TRBJ2-3,many,-,CASSQESSGFPSTDTQYF,TGTGCCAGCAGCCAAGAATCGTCAGGATTCCCTTCCACAGATACGCAGTATTTT
TRBV5-6,TRBJ1-2,-,TRBD1,CASSFRDRVYGYTF,TGTGCCAGCAGTTTCCGGGACAGGGTCTATGGCTACACCTTC
TRBV11-2,TRBJ1-3,-,-,CASSTWDTIYF,TGTGCCAGCAGTACGTGGGACACCATATATTTT
TRBV11-2,TRBJ2-6,-,TRBD2,CASSQTPGLAGHYSGANVLTF,TGTGCCAGCAGCCAAACTCCGGGACTAGCGGGACATTACTCTGGGGCCAACGTCCTGACTTTC
TRBV3-1,TRBJ2-3,many,TRBD1,CASTRGGATDTQYF,TGTGCCAGCACCCGAGGGGGCGCAACAGATACGCAGTATTTT
TRBV6-2/TRBV6-3,TRBJ2-6,many,TRBD1,CASGRDRGSGANVLTF,TGTGCCAGCGGCCGGGACAGGGGTTCTGGGGCCAACGTCCTGACTTTC
TRBV4-2,TRBJ1-2,many,-,CASSQDPDSNYGYTF,TGTGCCAGCAGCCAAGACCCGGACAGCAACTATGGCTACACCTTC
TRBV28,TRBJ1-4,many,-,CASSLAQREAGGEKLFF,TGTGCCAGCAGTCTTGCCCAGCGGGAGGCGGGGGGTGAAAAACTGTTTTTT
TRBV3-1,TRBJ2-6,many,-,CASSHGWQDKGSGANVLTF,TGTGCCAGCAGCCACGGCTGGCAAGATAAAGGCTCTGGGGCCAACGTCCTGACTTTC